This T cell receptor (beta chain) appears in the sequencing data of a study of cytomegalovirus exposure and HLA in healthy donors. The PCR made use of 60 Vbeta and 13 Jbeta primers. Assay: immunoSEQ multiplex PCR; the TCRdb copy retains only in-frame clones and omits some. The data contain about 130,000 clones, around 73% of them singletons. V was clipped by 4 bases and J by 3 bases, with 10 bases between them. Germline V gene lookup returns CDR1 SEHNR and CDR2 FQNEAQ (reference sequence). The CDR3 runs to 13 residues. Sequenced sample: PBMCs. The V call is TRBV7-9, the J call TRBJ2-7; the D gene is possibly TRBD2 (6 bases). The clonotype was recovered from a human donor in good health. The CDR3 sequence is CASSSAGSYEQYF. The CDR3 DNA sequence: TGTGCCAGCAGCTCAGCCGGGAGCTACGAGCAGTACTTC. Together with reference TRBV7-9 and TRBJ2-7, the CDR3 gives the full variable domain: DTGVSQNPRHKITKRGQNVTFRCDPISEHNRLYWYRQTLGQGPEFLTYFQNEAQLEKSRLLSDRFSAERPKGSFSTLEIQRTEQGDSAMYLCASSSAGSYEQYFGPGTRLTVT.